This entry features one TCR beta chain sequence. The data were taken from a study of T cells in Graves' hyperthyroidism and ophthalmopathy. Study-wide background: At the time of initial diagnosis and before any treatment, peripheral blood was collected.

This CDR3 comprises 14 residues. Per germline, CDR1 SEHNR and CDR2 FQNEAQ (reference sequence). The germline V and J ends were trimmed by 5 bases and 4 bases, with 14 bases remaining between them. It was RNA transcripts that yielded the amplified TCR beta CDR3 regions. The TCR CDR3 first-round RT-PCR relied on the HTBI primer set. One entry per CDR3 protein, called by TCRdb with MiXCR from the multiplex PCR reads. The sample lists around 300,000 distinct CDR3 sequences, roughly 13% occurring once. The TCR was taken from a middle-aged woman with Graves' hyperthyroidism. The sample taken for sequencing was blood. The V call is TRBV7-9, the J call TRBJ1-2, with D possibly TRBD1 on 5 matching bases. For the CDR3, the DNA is TGTGCCAGCAGCCGACCGGGGGGTAGCTATGGCTACACCTTC. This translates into CASSRPGGSYGYTF.